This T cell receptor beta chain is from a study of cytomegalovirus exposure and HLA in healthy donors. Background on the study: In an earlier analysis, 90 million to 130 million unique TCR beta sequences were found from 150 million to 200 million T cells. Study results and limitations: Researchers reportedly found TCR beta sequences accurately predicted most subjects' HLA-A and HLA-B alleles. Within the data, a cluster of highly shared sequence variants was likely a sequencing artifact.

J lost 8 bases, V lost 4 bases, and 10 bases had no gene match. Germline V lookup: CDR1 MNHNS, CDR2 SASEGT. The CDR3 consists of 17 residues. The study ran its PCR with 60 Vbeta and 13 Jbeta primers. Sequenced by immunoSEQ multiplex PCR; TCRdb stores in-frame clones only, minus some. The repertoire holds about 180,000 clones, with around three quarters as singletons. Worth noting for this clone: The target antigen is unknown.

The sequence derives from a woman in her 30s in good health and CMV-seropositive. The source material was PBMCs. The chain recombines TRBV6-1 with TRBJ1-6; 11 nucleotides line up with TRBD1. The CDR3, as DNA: TGTGCCAGCAGTGGAATGGACAGGGGGCTAGGATATTCACCCCTCCACTTT. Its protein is CASSGMDRGLGYSPLHF.